One sample yielded the 15 T cell receptor beta chains listed below, sequenced in a study of T cells in Graves' hyperthyroidism and ophthalmopathy. Amplification of TCR beta CDR3 regions used RNA as the template. The primer set for the first-round RT-PCR of the TCR CDR3 was HTBI. TCRdb fed the multiplex PCR reads into MiXCR, producing one record per CDR3 protein. This repertoire shows about 250,000 distinct CDR3 sequences, approximately 23% found once; its top ten account for 35%. Sequenced: blood. The origin of the receptors is a woman in her thirties or forties with Graves' ophthalmopathy.

This clonotype was counted at least ten times. The J gene is TRBJ2-5, the V gene TRBV5-6, with TRBD1 matching over 7 bases. J lost 3 bases, V lost 1 base, and 9 bases had no gene match. Per the germline V gene, CDR1 is SGHDT and CDR2 is YYEEEE. The CDR3 runs to 16 residues. The CDR3 here is CASSLWGTALKETQYF. DNA for the CDR3: TGTGCCAGCAGCTTGTGGGGGACAGCCCTAAAAGAGACCCAGTACTTC. Full variable domain (missing parts from reference TRBV5-6 and TRBJ2-5): DAGVTQSPTHLIKTRGQQVTLRCSPKSGHDTVSWYQQALGQGPQFIFQYYEEEERQRGNFPDRFSGHQFPNYSSELNVNALLLGDSALYLCASSLWGTALKETQYFGPGTRLLVL.

The J gene is TRBJ1-2, the V gene TRBV11-2; 7 nucleotides agree with TRBD1. CDR3 size: 18 residues. Losses at the gene ends were 5 bases for V and 0 bases for J; bases not matched to a gene: 15. Germline V gene lookup returns CDR1 SGHAT and CDR2 FQNNGV. CDR3 sequence reads: CASSPNLQGTVANYGYTF. The CDR3 nucleotides are TGTGCCAGCAGCCCCAACTTACAAGGGACAGTAGCTAACTATGGCTACACCTTC.

This clonotype was seen ten or more times. The V gene is TRBV18, the J gene TRBJ2-7; 9 bases align to TRBD1. Germline V CDR1 and CDR2: KGHSH, LQKENI. J was trimmed by 5 bases and V by 5 bases; bases with no gene match: 10. The CDR3 spans 15 residues. This CDR3 reads CASSATGGLINEQYF. The DNA for the CDR3 is TGTGCCAGCTCAGCCACAGGGGGCTTAATAAACGAGCAGTACTTC.

There are a few counts of this clonotype. The gene calls are TRBV6-5 and TRBJ1-1, with no clear D. The CDR3 consists of 13 residues. Trimming stripped 0 bases from V and 10 bases from J, with 12 bases between. Germline CDR1 MNHEY, CDR2 SVGAGI. CDR3 region: CASSYSPPESAFF. The CDR3 DNA follows: TGTGCCAGCAGTTACTCCCCACCCGAGTCAGCTTTCTTT.

The genes are TRBV20-1 and TRBJ2-5; D uncertain. The CDR3 has 11 amino acids. Trimming took off 1 base at V and 2 bases at J, with 2 bases between the two ends. CDR1 is DFQATT, CDR2 SNEGSKA, per germline (reference sequence). In nucleotides, the CDR3 is TGCAGTGCTAGAGTACAAGAGACCCAGTACTTC. It yields the protein CSARVQETQYF.

This clonotype was found many times. The chain uses TRBV18 and TRBJ2-5; perhaps TRBD1 as D (5 bases). V was clipped by 4 bases and J by 2 bases, with 14 bases between them. Germline-derived CDR1 and CDR2 are KGHSH and LQKENI. The CDR3 length is 15 residues. CDR3 loop: CASSLQDTRQETQYF. In DNA form, the CDR3 reads TGTGCCAGCTCACTACAGGACACTCGACAAGAGACCCAGTACTTC. Full variable domain (remainder filled in from reference TRBV18 and TRBJ2-5): NAGVMQNPRHLVRRRGQEARLRCSPMKGHSHVYWYRQLPEEGLKFMVYLQKENIIDESGMPKERFSAEFPKEGPSILRIQQVVRGDSAAYFCASSLQDTRQETQYFGPGTRLLVL.

This clonotype was detected many times. The CDR3 DNA reads as TGTGCCAGCAGTTCCGTCGGGGTCAGTAGGACTTTCTTT. Translated: CASSSVGVSRTFF. The chain combines TRBV28 with TRBJ1-1, with D unresolved. Germline assignment: CDR1 MDHEN and CDR2 SYDVKM. The length of the CDR3 is 13 residues. V shed 4 bases and J shed 12 bases, with 18 bases lying between them.

Many counts were recorded for this clonotype. Because it lacks the conserved phenylalanine or tryptophan at the end, this CDR3 is likely a read error. This sequence joins TRBV6-1 and TRBJ2-7; TRBD1 aligns across 10 bases. Trimming took 5 bases from V and 1 from J; bases not matched to a gene: 2. CDR3 size: 14 residues. Germline loops: CDR1 MNHNS, CDR2 SASEGT. The CDR3 loop reads CASSPDRGSYEQYL. The CDR3 bases are TGTGCCAGCAGTCCGGACAGGGGGTCCTACGAGCAGTACCTC.

This clonotype occurred many times. The chain has TRBV7-2 and TRBJ2-5; no clear D. The V end lost 2 bases, the J end lost 1 base, and 17 bases lay between the germline ends. This CDR3 has 17 amino acids. The germline gives CDR1 SGHTA, CDR2 FQGNSA. This CDR3 is CASSLRVLGQIQETQYF. CDR3 bases: TGTGCCAGCAGCTTAAGGGTTCTCGGGCAGATCCAAGAGACCCAGTACTTC.

This clonotype was seen at least ten times. The chain uses TRBV5-4 and TRBJ1-2; a weak D match, TRBD1 (5 bases). There are 14 residues in the CDR3. Trimming shortened V by 0 bases and J by 2 bases, and 8 bases separated the two germline ends. In germline, CDR1 is SGHNT, CDR2 YYREEE (reference sequence). The CDR3 nucleotides read TGTGCCAGCAGCTTGGTGGGGGTCAACTATGGCTACACCTTC. Its translation is CASSLVGVNYGYTF.

This clonotype was seen only a few times. J is TRBJ2-6 and V is TRBV6-1; D not resolved. This CDR3 is 16 amino acids long. CDR1 is MNHNS, CDR2 SASEGT, per germline. Trimming removed 6 bases at V and 2 bases at J, with 14 bases between. CDR3 sequence reads: CASRRERWAGANVLTF. Written as DNA, the CDR3 is TGTGCCAGCAGACGTGAGAGGTGGGCTGGGGCCAACGTCCTGACTTTC.

This clonotype appeared a few times. The V gene is TRBV25-1, the J gene TRBJ2-3; 10 bases align to TRBD1. The germline V gene has CDR1 MGHDK and CDR2 SYGVNS. The CDR3 is 16 amino acids. The trim removed 3 bases at V and 1 base at J, leaving 4 bases unmatched. In DNA, the CDR3 is TGTGCCAGCAGTGATTGGGGGACAGGGGGCACAGATACGCAGTATTTT. Its protein product is CASSDWGTGGTDTQYF.

This chain connects TRBV6-2 or TRBV6-3 to TRBJ1-1, with 10 positions matching TRBD1. CDR1 is MNHEY, CDR2 SVGEGT, per germline. The V gene end was trimmed by 6 bases and the J gene end by 1 base; junction bases not matched to a gene: 5. The CDR3 totals 15 residues. CDR3 sequence (DNA): TGTGCCAGCAGCCTTGGACAGGGGGAGAACACTGAAGCTTTCTTT. The encoded protein is CASSLGQGENTEAFF.

In this sample, this clonotype turned up many times. The rearrangement links TRBV6-2 or TRBV6-3 to TRBJ2-5, with a tentative D call TRBD1 (5 bases). The CDR3 is made up of 16 amino acids. V was shortened by 5 bases and J by 2 bases, with 18 bases between the two germline ends. Germline V gene sequence: CDR1 MNHEY, CDR2 SVGEGT. This chain's CDR3 is CASSQPRASGQETQYF. In nucleotides, the CDR3 is TGTGCCAGCAGTCAACCCAGGGCCTCAGGACAAGAGACCCAGTACTTC.

J is TRBJ2-7 and V is TRBV12-3 or TRBV12-4, with TRBD2 identical over 12 bases. The junction had 13 bases not matched to a gene; V was cut back by 6 bases and J by 10 bases. This CDR3 contains 15 residues. The CDR3, as DNA: TGTGCCAGCAGACTAGCGGGGGGTAATCCTCTACTTCAGTACTTC. Its protein product is CASRLAGGNPLLQYF.